This T cell receptor (beta chain) is drawn from a study of read filtering for tumor transcriptome and immune sequencing. The overall study: TCR-mapped reads were about 3.5 to 11 million with IR-seq versus about 85 to 1,300 with RNA-seq. Study results and limitations: The CD138-negative fraction was mixed bone marrow immune cells, not pure T cells.

From 300 to 450 ng of RNA, a library with molecular barcoded alpha/delta and beta/gamma adaptors was made. TCRdb called the reads again in MiXCR, with one record for every CDR3 protein. Of 40,000 to 55,000 distinct CDR3 sequences in the sample, roughly 19% are singletons; the top ten hold roughly 14%. Every patient had bone marrow sampled while the disease was active. Comments on this clonotype: Antigen specificity is unknown. This may arise from a read error, as a much more abundant clone is one base away.

Trimming removed 3 bases from V and 2 bases from J; junction bases left unmatched: 7. Germline V lookup: CDR1 DFQATT, CDR2 SNEGSKA (reference sequence). CDR3 size: 15 residues. This sequence originates from a donor over 35 with multiple myeloma. The chain carries TRBV20-1 and TRBJ1-5, with TRBD1 matching 7 bases. Sequences were obtained from a population of CD138-negative cells sorted from bone marrow. CDR3 sequence reads: CSASDRVGGNQPQHF. The CDR3 DNA is TGCAGTGCTAGTGACAGGGTAGGGGGCAATCAGCCCCAGCATTTT.